This T cell receptor beta chain was found in a study of cytomegalovirus exposure and HLA in healthy donors. Study at large: The same platform as the roughly 700 first-cohort repertoires was used for the 90 to 150 validation repertoires, a later analysis reported.

Study-level points and caveats: The classifier, whose performance was assessed in both the original and validation cohorts, reportedly diagnosed cytomegalovirus status with high specificity and sensitivity.

As to this clone: Its antigen is unknown.

Repertoires were generated with immunoSEQ multiplex PCR, while TCRdb's copy carries only in-frame clones and drops some. The data show 250,000 to 400,000 clones, roughly 88% seen once. This CDR3 has 15 residues. V dropped 5 bases and J dropped 2; count of bases not matched to a gene: 8. Per the germline V gene, CDR1 is MDHEN and CDR2 is SYDVKM. The chain combines TRBV28 with TRBJ2-7; 8 nucleotides align to TRBD2. This receptor was taken from a man aged 25 to 45 in good health and CMV-seronegative. Sequenced sample: PBMCs. The CDR3 DNA reads TGTGCCAGCAGTGTCGGGGGGGCCGATCCCTACGAGCAGTACTTC. It encodes CASSVGGADPYEQYF.